The clone carrying this T cell receptor beta chain was detected only once. The target antigen is unknown. CDR3 size: 14 residues. The germline gives CDR1 SGHNT, CDR2 YYREEE (reference sequence). V gave up 0 bases and J gave up 4 bases, with 10 bases separating them. The data were taken from a study of cytomegalovirus exposure and HLA in healthy donors. Broader study findings: Reports described diagnosis of cytomegalovirus status by the classifier as highly specific and sensitive. The study listed roughly 150 cytomegalovirus-associated TCR beta chains.

The PCR employed 60 Vbeta primers together with 13 Jbeta primers. Only in-frame clones appear in the TCRdb table, and some are missing; sequencing was by immunoSEQ multiplex PCR. The sample includes 150,000 to 200,000 clones, over 60% of them seen just once. Samples came from healthy bone marrow donors. Input material: PBMCs. The receptor was derived from a male donor in good health and CMV-seronegative. The rearrangement uses TRBV5-4 and TRBJ1-1; D is possibly TRBD1 (6 bases). The CDR3 reads CASSLEQGTTEAFF. CDR3 in DNA: TGTGCCAGCAGCTTGGAACAGGGTACCACTGAAGCTTTCTTT.